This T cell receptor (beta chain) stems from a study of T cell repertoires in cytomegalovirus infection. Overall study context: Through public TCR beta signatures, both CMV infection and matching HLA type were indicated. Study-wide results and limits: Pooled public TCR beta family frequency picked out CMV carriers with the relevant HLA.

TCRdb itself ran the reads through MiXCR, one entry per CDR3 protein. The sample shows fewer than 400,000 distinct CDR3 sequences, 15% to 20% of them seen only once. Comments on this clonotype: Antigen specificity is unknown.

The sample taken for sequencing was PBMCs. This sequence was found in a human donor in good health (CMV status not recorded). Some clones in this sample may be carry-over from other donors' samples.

The CDR3 is CATKATNQPQHF. The CDR3 DNA reads as TGTGCGACTAAAGCAACAAATCAGCCCCAGCATTTT. The J gene is TRBJ1-5, the V gene TRBV19, with D unclear. CDR3 length: 12 residues. From germline, CDR1 is LNHDA and CDR2 SQIVND (reference sequence).